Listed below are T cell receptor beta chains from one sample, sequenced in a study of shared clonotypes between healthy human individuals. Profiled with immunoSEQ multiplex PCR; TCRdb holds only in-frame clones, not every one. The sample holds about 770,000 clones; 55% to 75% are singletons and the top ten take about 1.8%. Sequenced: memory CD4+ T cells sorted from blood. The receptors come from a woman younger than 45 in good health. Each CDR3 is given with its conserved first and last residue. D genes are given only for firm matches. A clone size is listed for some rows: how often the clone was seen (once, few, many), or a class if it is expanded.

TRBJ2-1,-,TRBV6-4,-,CASSDSWGAYNEQFF,TGTGCCAGCAGTGACTCGTGGGGGGCCTACAATGAGCAGTTCTTC
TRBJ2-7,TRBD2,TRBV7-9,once,CASSLAGLAVTSYEQYF,TGTGCCAGCAGCTTAGCGGGGCTAGCGGTAACCTCCTACGAGCAGTACTTC
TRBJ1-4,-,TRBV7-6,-,CASSLGGAGGEKLFF,TGTGCCAGCAGCTTAGGTGGGGCGGGAGGCGAAAAACTGTTTTTT
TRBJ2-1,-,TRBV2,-,CASSVGGRGEQFF,TGTGCCAGCAGTGTTGGTGGGAGAGGTGAGCAGTTCTTC
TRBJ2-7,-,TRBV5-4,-,CASSPSGSASYEQYF,TGTGCCAGCAGTCCCTCCGGGAGCGCTTCCTACGAGCAGTACTTC
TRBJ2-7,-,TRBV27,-,CASSLTLLSYEQYF,TGTGCCAGCAGTTTGACGCTACTTTCCTACGAGCAGTACTTC
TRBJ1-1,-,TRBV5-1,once,CASREILMNTEAFF,TGCGCCAGCAGGGAAATCCTCATGAACACTGAAGCTTTCTTT
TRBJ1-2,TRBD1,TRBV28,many,CASTPGTAYGYTF,TGTGCCAGCACCCCCGGGACAGCCTATGGCTACACCTTC
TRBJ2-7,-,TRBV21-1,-,CASSSSNAPVEQYF,TGTGCCAGCAGCTCGTCTAACGCCCCGGTTGAGCAGTACTTC
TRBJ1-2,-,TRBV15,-,CATSRVKRRGPYGYTF,TGTGCCACCAGCAGAGTTAAGCGGAGGGGACCCTATGGCTACACCTTC
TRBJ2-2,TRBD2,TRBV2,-,CASSEIAGETGELFF,TGTGCCAGCAGTGAAATTGCGGGAGAGACCGGGGAGCTGTTTTTT
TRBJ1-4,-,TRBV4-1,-,CASSQDIGGAEKGKLFF,TGCGCCAGCAGCCAAGATATAGGGGGGGCCGAAAAAGGGAAACTGTTTTTT
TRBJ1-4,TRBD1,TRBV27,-,CASSRTGQANEKLFF,TGTGCCAGCAGTCGGACAGGGCAGGCTAATGAAAAACTGTTTTTT
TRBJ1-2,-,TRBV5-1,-,CASSLEGDGYTF,TGCGCCAGCAGCTTGGAAGGGGATGGCTACACCTTC
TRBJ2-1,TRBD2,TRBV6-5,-,CASTRAGGHEQFF,TGTGCCAGCACCCGTGCGGGAGGGCATGAGCAGTTCTTC
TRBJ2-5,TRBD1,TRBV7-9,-,CASSLVPGQGQETQYF,TGTGCCAGCAGCTTAGTGCCGGGACAGGGTCAGGAGACCCAGTACTTC
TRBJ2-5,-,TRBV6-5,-,CASSWQGVSQETQYF,TGTGCCAGCAGTTGGCAGGGTGTGTCCCAAGAGACCCAGTACTTC
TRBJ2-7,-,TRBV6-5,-,CASSTTGTLTYEQYF,TGTGCCAGCAGCACAACCGGGACGCTAACCTACGAGCAGTACTTC
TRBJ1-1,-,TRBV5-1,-,CASKGGPDTEAFF,TGCGCCAGCAAGGGGGGGCCGGACACTGAAGCTTTCTTT
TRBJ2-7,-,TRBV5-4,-,CASSLDEAEQYF,TGTGCCAGCAGCTTGGACGAGGCCGAGCAGTACTTC
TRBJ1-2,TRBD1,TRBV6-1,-,CASRPTGTGLGYTF,TGTGCCAGCAGACCCACCGGGACAGGGCTCGGCTACACCTTC
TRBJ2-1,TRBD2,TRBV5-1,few,CASSLGTRVLNEQFF,TGCGCCAGCAGCTTAGGGACTAGGGTGCTAAATGAGCAGTTCTTC
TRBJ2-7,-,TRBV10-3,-,CAISDTPLNTRRAPYEQYF,TGTGCCATCAGTGACACCCCGCTGAACACCCGGAGAGCCCCCTACGAGCAGTACTTC
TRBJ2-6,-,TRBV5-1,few,CASSFGGSGANVLTF,TGCGCCAGCAGCTTTGGGGGCTCTGGGGCCAACGTCCTGACTTTC
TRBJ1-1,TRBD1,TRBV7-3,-,CASSLDRGNTEAFF,TGTGCCAGCAGCCTCGACAGGGGGAACACTGAAGCTTTCTTT
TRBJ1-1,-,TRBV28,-,CASSLYPGTRSNTEAFF,TGTGCCAGCAGTTTATACCCCGGGACAAGGAGTAACACTGAAGCTTTCTTT
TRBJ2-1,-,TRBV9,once,CASSPPQGRASYNEQFF,TGTGCCAGCAGCCCCCCCCAGGGGAGGGCCTCCTACAATGAGCAGTTCTTC
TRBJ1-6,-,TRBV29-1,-,CSVDLGDNSPLHF,TGCAGCGTTGATTTGGGGGATAATTCACCCCTCCACTTT
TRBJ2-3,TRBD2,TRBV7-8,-,CASSLTLTSGSTDTQYF,TGTGCCAGCAGCTTAACACTGACTAGCGGTAGCACAGATACGCAGTATTTT
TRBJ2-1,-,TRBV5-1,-,CASSLVRYEQFF,TGCGCCAGCAGCTTGGTACGCTACGAGCAGTTCTTC
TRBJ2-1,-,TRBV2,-,CANRLWSYNEQFF,TGTGCCAACAGGTTGTGGTCCTACAATGAGCAGTTCTTC
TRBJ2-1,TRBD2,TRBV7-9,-,CASSYRPGLDYNEQFF,TGTGCCAGCAGCTACCGGCCGGGACTAGATTACAATGAGCAGTTCTTC
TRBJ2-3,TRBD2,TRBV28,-,CASSTPGTSGMVYF,TGTGCCAGCAGTACACCCGGGACTAGCGGGATGGTGTATTTT
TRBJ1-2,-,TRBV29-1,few,CSVGELGGDGYTF,TGCAGCGTTGGGGAATTAGGAGGGGATGGCTACACCTTC
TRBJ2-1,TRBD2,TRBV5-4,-,CASSWGGLESREQFF,TGTGCCAGCAGCTGGGGGGGACTCGAGTCCAGAGAGCAGTTCTTC
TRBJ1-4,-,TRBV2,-,CASRGGSTPNEKLFF,TGTGCCAGCCGGGGGGGATCCACGCCTAATGAAAAACTGTTTTTT
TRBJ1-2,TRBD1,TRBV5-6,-,CASSPLDRADYGYTF,TGTGCCAGCAGCCCCCTGGACAGGGCTGACTATGGCTACACCTTC
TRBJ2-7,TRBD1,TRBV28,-,CASSPRQGVREQYF,TGTGCCAGCAGTCCCCGACAGGGAGTGAGGGAGCAGTACTTC
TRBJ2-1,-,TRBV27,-,CASSLGVITYNEQFF,TGTGCCAGCTCCTTAGGGGTGATTACCTACAATGAGCAGTTCTTC
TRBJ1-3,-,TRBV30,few,CAWSPEVRFSGNTIYF,TGTGCCTGGAGTCCCGAGGTCCGCTTCTCTGGAAACACCATATATTTT
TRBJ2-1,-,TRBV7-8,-,CASSPKQGQYNEQFF,TGTGCCAGCAGCCCCAAACAGGGACAATACAATGAGCAGTTCTTC
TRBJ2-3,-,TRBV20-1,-,CSAGDQDTQYF,TGCAGTGCTGGCGATCAAGACACGCAGTATTTT
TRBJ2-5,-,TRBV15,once,CATSRDRRQAPQYF,TGTGCCACCAGCAGAGATAGGCGGCAGGCCCCTCAGTACTTC
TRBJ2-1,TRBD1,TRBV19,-,CASSIGSEAGGFF,TGTGCCAGTAGTATCGGAAGTGAAGCAGGGGGGTTCTTC
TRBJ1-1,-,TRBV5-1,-,CASSIGQSNTEAFF,TGCGCCAGCAGCATCGGACAGTCGAACACTGAAGCTTTCTTT